The 23 T cell receptor beta chains reported below all come from one sample, sequenced in a study of PD-1 blockade in classical Hodgkin lymphoma. Sequencing used immunoSEQ multiplex PCR; TCRdb keeps in-frame clones, though not all of them. The sample shows about 30,000 clones, roughly 70% of them seen only once. Every patient was affected by relapse after autologous stem cell transplantation, while exposure to brentuximab vedotin was not uniform. The sample was peripheral blood mononuclear cells (PBMCs), taken before the second cycle of nivolumab. These receptors all stem from a human donor with classical Hodgkin lymphoma.

This sequence joins TRBV7-8 and TRBJ2-7, with a weak D call TRBD1 (6 bases). V lost 4 bases and J lost 2, with 9 bases in between. The CDR3 covers 13 residues. Per the germline V gene, CDR1 is SGHVS and CDR2 is FQNEAQ. CDR3 region: CASSWDIAYEQYF. CDR3 bases: TGTGCCAGCAGCTGGGACATCGCCTACGAGCAGTACTTC.

This chain uses TRBV6-1 with TRBJ2-2; TRBD1 agrees at 8 bases. The CDR3 length is 13 residues. Looked up from germline, CDR1 is MNHNS and CDR2 is SASEGT. V lost 8 bases and J lost 5; bases outside the gene matches: 4. CDR3: CASGQGITGELFF. For the CDR3, the DNA is TGTGCCAGCGGACAGGGAATTACCGGGGAGCTGTTTTTT.

The V call is TRBV7-9, the J call TRBJ1-1; no reliable D call. Germline assignment: CDR1 SEHNR and CDR2 FQNEAQ (reference sequence). The CDR3 sequence is 13 residues long. Trimming removed 0 bases at V and 7 bases at J, with 9 bases between. In DNA form, the CDR3 reads TGTGCCAGCAGCTTAGCTCGGGGAAGTGAAGCTTTCTTT. Amino acid sequence: CASSLARGSEAFF.

V and J are TRBV5-1 and TRBJ2-7, with D perhaps TRBD1 or TRBD2 (5 bases each). Germline V gene sequence: CDR1 SGHRS, CDR2 YFSETQ. Trimming removed 4 bases from V and 0 bases from J, with 11 bases in between. The CDR3 contains 14 residues. CDR3 bases: TGCGCCAGCAGCCGGGACGGCAACTCCTACGAGCAGTACTTC. This encodes CASSRDGNSYEQYF.

The rearrangement links TRBV7-2 to TRBJ2-3; 8 bases align to TRBD2. The CDR3 totals 15 residues. V trimming: 5 bases; J trimming: 2 bases; junction bases outside the gene matches: 6. In germline, CDR1 is SGHTA, CDR2 FQGNSA. The CDR3 loop is CASSPTSGHTDTQYF. The CDR3 DNA reads as TGTGCCAGCAGCCCTACTAGCGGTCACACAGATACGCAGTATTTT.

This clone is medium-sized in the sample. J is TRBJ2-7 and V is TRBV14, with 7 bases identical to TRBD1. Germline V lookup: CDR1 SGHDN, CDR2 FVKESK. V lost 3 bases and J lost 3; bases outside the gene matches: 5. The CDR3 is 14 amino acids. The CDR3 DNA follows: TGTGCCAGCAGCCATCGGGACAGACACTACGAGCAGTACTTC. Encoded protein: CASSHRDRHYEQYF.

The chain combines TRBV6-6 with TRBJ2-3; TRBD2 agrees at 9 bases. Germline values: CDR1 MNHNY, CDR2 SVGAGI (reference sequence). V gave up 6 bases and J gave up 3 bases; unmatched junction bases: 1. CDR3 length: 13 residues. Here the CDR3 DNA reads TGTGCCAGCAGAGCGGGGGGTACAGATACGCAGTATTTT. The encoded protein is CASRAGGTDTQYF.

The chain joins TRBV25-1 to TRBJ1-4; no clear D. Per the germline V gene, CDR1 is MGHDK and CDR2 is SYGVNS. The CDR3 loop spans 17 amino acids. V gave up 2 bases and J gave up 3 bases, with 16 bases separating them. CDR3 loop: CASSEPVWRMSNEKLFF. CDR3 nucleotide sequence: TGTGCCAGCAGTGAACCAGTTTGGAGGATGTCTAATGAAAAACTGTTTTTT.

The rearrangement uses TRBV4-1 and TRBJ1-1, with TRBD1 matching over 10 bases. Germline V gene lookup returns CDR1 MGHRA and CDR2 YSYEKL. V was pared by 2 bases and J by 6 bases, with 3 bases of the junction left unmatched. The CDR3 consists of 14 residues. The DNA for the CDR3 is TGCGCCAGCAGCCAAACCGACAGGGGGCCTGAAGCTTTCTTT. It codes for CASSQTDRGPEAFF.

This clone appeared a single time. This chain joins TRBV18 and TRBJ1-1, with TRBD1 matching over 7 bases. CDR1 and CDR2 (germline): KGHSH, LQKENI. This CDR3 is built from 12 residues. V dropped 0 bases and J dropped 8; count of bases not matched to a gene: 0. CDR3 loop: CASSPPGQEAFF. The CDR3 nucleotides read TGTGCCAGCTCACCACCGGGACAGGAAGCTTTCTTT.

In its sample, this clone ranks as medium-sized (0.01 to 0.1%). The V and J genes are TRBV28 and TRBJ1-1; 11 bases align to TRBD1. There are 13 residues in the CDR3. Germline CDR1 MDHEN, CDR2 SYDVKM. The V and J ends lost 8 bases and 5 bases, in that order; junction bases with no gene match: 4. CDR3 sequence reads: CASVGTGGTEAFF. The CDR3 nucleotides read TGTGCCAGCGTAGGGACAGGGGGTACTGAAGCTTTCTTT.

The V call is TRBV7-2, the J call TRBJ1-2; D unclear. There are 13 residues in the CDR3. The V gene lost 3 bases and the J gene lost 0 bases, with 5 bases spanning the gap. Germline lookup yields CDR1 SGHTA and CDR2 FQGNSA. CDR3 bases: TGTGCCAGCAGCTTCCAAACTAACTATGGCTACACCTTC. Amino acids: CASSFQTNYGYTF.

This clone was picked up a small number of times. The chain has TRBV28 and TRBJ2-7; no clear D. V lost 3 bases and J 2 bases, leaving 11 bases between the germline ends. The CDR3 sequence is 14 residues long. Germline CDR1 is MDHEN and CDR2 is SYDVKM. The chain's CDR3 is CASSFGPYPYEQYV. In DNA form, the CDR3 reads TGTGCCAGCAGTTTCGGACCCTACCCCTACGAGCAGTACGTC.

V gene TRBV7-6 combines with J gene TRBJ2-2; TRBD1 aligns across 8 bases. The CDR3 is 15 residues long. Looked up from germline, CDR1 is SGHVS and CDR2 is FNYEAQ. V gave up 5 bases and J gave up 4 bases; unmatched junction bases: 6. CDR3 amino acids: CASSPTGVGTGELFF. CDR3 DNA sequence: TGTGCCAGCAGCCCGACAGGGGTGGGCACCGGGGAGCTGTTTTTT.

This clone was observed a single time. This CDR3 reads CASSQDSIEGQPQHF. The CDR3 bases are TGTGCCAGCTCACAGGACTCTATAGAAGGGCAGCCCCAGCATTTT. The chain links TRBV18 to TRBJ1-5; D is unclear. V lost 4 bases to trimming and J lost 7 bases, with 17 bases between them. Germline V gene sequence: CDR1 KGHSH, CDR2 LQKENI. The length of the CDR3 is 15 residues.

The V call is TRBV6-6, the J call TRBJ1-2; D perhaps matches TRBD1 (6 bases). The CDR3 is 13 residues long. Germline-derived CDR1 and CDR2 are MNHNY and SVGAGI (reference sequence). V gave up 8 bases and J gave up 4 bases, with 14 bases separating them. The CDR3 coding sequence is TGTGCCAGCGCAATGGACAGCCTCTATGGCTACACCTTC. This translates into CASAMDSLYGYTF.

This clone has just one count. The J gene is TRBJ1-5, the V gene TRBV4-3, with D maybe TRBD1 (5 bases). Germline loops: CDR1 LGHNA, CDR2 YSLEER. The CDR3 contains 21 residues. V lost 0 bases and J lost 2, with 26 bases in between. The CDR3 spells CASSQEAVGTFRGWGNQPQHF. CDR3 bases: TGCGCCAGCAGCCAAGAAGCGGTCGGGACTTTCCGGGGTTGGGGCAATCAGCCCCAGCATTTT.

The chain has TRBV5-1 and TRBJ2-2; no clear D gene. This CDR3 is 13 amino acids long. Trimming pared 4 bases from V and 5 bases from J, leaving 9 bases between. Germline V CDR1 and CDR2: SGHRS, YFSETQ. CDR3 residues: CASSQEWTGELFF. CDR3 coding DNA: TGCGCCAGCAGCCAAGAATGGACCGGGGAGCTGTTTTTT.

The chain joins TRBV28 to TRBJ2-7; D possibly corresponds to TRBD2 (7 bases). The V and J ends lost 10 bases and 0 bases respectively, with 16 bases between them. CDR3 size: 14 residues. The V gene's germline CDR1 is MDHEN and CDR2 SYDVKM. CDR3: CATRGGPSSYEQYV. DNA for the CDR3: TGTGCCACCCGCGGGGGCCCCAGCTCCTACGAGCAGTACGTC.

The chain uses TRBV7-9 and TRBJ1-2; D may be TRBD1 (5 bases). Germline V gene lookup returns CDR1 SEHNR and CDR2 FQNEAQ (reference sequence). V dropped 1 base and J dropped 4 bases, with 10 bases sitting between them. This CDR3 spans 14 amino acids. In DNA, the CDR3 is TGTGCCAGCAGCTTAGGACAGAATAGCTATGGCTACACCTTC. It yields the protein CASSLGQNSYGYTF.

The chain employs TRBV9 and TRBJ2-7; 8 positions agree with TRBD2. V shed 4 bases, J shed 2 bases, and the junction held 5 bases outside the gene matches. This CDR3 is built from 14 residues. Germline assignment: CDR1 SGDLS and CDR2 YYNGEE. The CDR3 loop reads CASSPRLAPYEQYF. CDR3 DNA sequence: TGTGCCAGCAGCCCCCGACTAGCGCCCTACGAGCAGTACTTC.

This clone appeared a few times. The chain uses TRBV28 and TRBJ1-5; D not resolved. Germline lookup yields CDR1 MDHEN and CDR2 SYDVKM. The CDR3 spans 14 residues. Trimming cost V 4 bases and J 1 base, with 8 bases left between them. CDR3 region: CASSSGGSNQPQHF. The CDR3 nucleotides read TGTGCCAGCAGTTCGGGAGGGAGCAATCAGCCCCAGCATTTT.

The rearrangement links TRBV6-1 to TRBJ2-5; 7 bases match TRBD2. CDR3 size: 12 residues. V shed 6 bases, J shed 5 bases, and the junction held 3 bases outside the gene matches. Germline V gene sequence: CDR1 MNHNS, CDR2 SASEGT. Here the CDR3 DNA reads TGTGCCAGCAGAGGGCGGGAGGAGACCCAGTACTTC. This gives the protein CASRGREETQYF.